This T cell receptor beta chain is drawn from a study of kidney transplant recipient with SARS-CoV-2 infection. In this sample, this clonotype turned up many times. One entry per CDR3 protein results from TCRdb running MiXCR on the reads. This sample yields roughly 250,000 distinct CDR3 sequences, of which 29% are seen a single time; nearly 7.5% belongs to the top ten. Germline V gene data show CDR1 as SGHNT and CDR2 as YYREEE (reference sequence). V lost 7 bases, J lost 4 bases, and 23 bases lay in between. This CDR3 has 16 residues. The chain recombines TRBV5-4 with TRBJ1-2; D gene uncertain. This receptor was identified in a male patient aged 30 to 39 who had COVID-19 and was a kidney transplant recipient. Some T cells may arise from the graft donor. The sample was a blood sample, taken at baseline and on day 111 from a kidney transplant recipient. CDR3 sequence reads: CASALGVPGKTYGYTF. CDR3 coding DNA: TGTGCCAGCGCTCTTGGCGTACCAGGAAAGACCTATGGCTACACCTTC.